These 31 T cell receptor beta chains share one sample of origin, sequenced in a study of T cell responses to AZD1222 COVID-19 vaccine. Generated by immunoSEQ multiplex PCR, the TCRdb table keeps only in-frame clones and is missing some. Among 150,000 to 200,000 clones listed, approximately 91% were seen once. This specimen was peripheral blood, taken 28 days after the second AZD1222 dose. The origin of the receptors is an adult who received the AZD1222 COVID-19 vaccine.

The CDR3 DNA sequence: TGTGCCAGCAGCGACCCTTATTCAAAGGGGGCTTCTGAAGCTTTCTTT. Encoded protein: CASSDPYSKGASEAFF. The chain joins TRBV2 to TRBJ1-1; TRBD1 aligns across 7 bases. V shed 6 bases and J 6 bases; nucleotides not matched to a gene: 16. This CDR3 region has 16 residues. Germline-derived CDR1 and CDR2 are SNHLY and FYNNEI.

This sequence joins TRBV5-1 and TRBJ1-6, with TRBD1 identical over 9 bases. The CDR3 runs to 15 residues. After removal of 4 bases from V and 8 bases from J, the junction contained 7 bases not matched to a gene. The germline V gene encodes CDR1 SGHRS and CDR2 YFSETQ. CDR3 in amino acids: CASSPTGGIDSPLHF. CDR3 DNA: TGCGCCAGCAGCCCTACAGGGGGCATCGATTCACCCCTCCACTTT.

This clone is a singleton in its sample. The chain uses TRBV14 and TRBJ2-7, with D unresolved. V was cut by 0 bases and J by 0 bases, with 9 bases left in between. This CDR3 contains 15 residues. In germline, CDR1 is SGHDN, CDR2 FVKESK. The CDR3 DNA reads TGTGCCAGCAGCCAAGAGGACCCGAGCTCCTACGAGCAGTACTTC. As protein: CASSQEDPSSYEQYF.

This clone appeared once. The CDR3: CASTLGGSGSDTQYF. The CDR3 DNA sequence: TGTGCCAGCACCCTCGGCGGGAGTGGCTCAGATACGCAGTATTTT. The gene calls are TRBV6-5 and TRBJ2-3; 7 nucleotides align to TRBD2. Germline assignment: CDR1 MNHEY and CDR2 SVGAGI. Trimming took 7 bases from V and 4 from J; bases not matched to a gene: 11. This CDR3 spans 15 amino acids.

The rearrangement uses TRBV28 and TRBJ1-5, with D uncertain. Germline V gene data show CDR1 as MDHEN and CDR2 as SYDVKM. There are 14 residues in the CDR3. V shed 2 bases and J shed 5 bases, with 10 bases lying between them. CDR3 region: CASSLARNDQPQHF. DNA of the CDR3: TGTGCCAGCAGTTTAGCGCGGAACGATCAGCCCCAGCATTTT.

The chain recombines TRBV7-2 with TRBJ1-5; TRBD1 aligns across 7 bases. The CDR3 consists of 15 residues. The germline gives CDR1 SGHTA, CDR2 FQGNSA. V lost 1 base to trimming and J lost 7 bases; unmatched junction nucleotides: 7. The CDR3 spells CASSLDRGGQQPQHF. In DNA form, the CDR3 reads TGTGCCAGCAGCTTAGATAGAGGGGGCCAGCAGCCCCAGCATTTT.

V gene TRBV3-1 (or the pseudogene TRBV3-2) combines with J gene TRBJ2-7, with 7 nucleotides matching TRBD2. Trimming at V came to 2 bases and at J to 4 bases, leaving 2 bases not matched to a gene. The germline V gene encodes CDR1 LGHDT and CDR2 YNNKEL (reference sequence). CDR3 length: 13 residues. CDR3 DNA sequence: TGTGCCAGCAGCCAACCGGGAGGATACGAGCAGTACTTC. Amino acid sequence: CASSQPGGYEQYF.

The chain recombines TRBV4-2 with TRBJ2-1; 9 nucleotides align to TRBD2. This CDR3 is 15 amino acids long. Germline trimming cut 1 base from V and 7 bases from J; bases unmatched to any gene: 5. The germline CDR1 and CDR2 sequences are LGHNA and YNFKEQ. Here the CDR3 reads CASSQGGGAGNEQFF. CDR3 nucleotides: TGTGCCAGCAGCCAAGGCGGGGGGGCGGGGAATGAGCAGTTCTTC.

The chain is built from TRBV3-1 (or the pseudogene TRBV3-2) and TRBJ2-7; TRBD1 agrees at 8 bases. CDR1 is LGHDT and CDR2 is YNNKEL in the germline V gene (reference sequence). V lost 4 bases to trimming and J lost 3 bases; unmatched junction nucleotides: 5. CDR3 size: 14 residues. CDR3 coding DNA: TGTGCCAGCAGCCTAGGACAGGGAGACTACGAGCAGTACTTC. Protein: CASSLGQGDYEQYF.

This chain links TRBV7-6 with TRBJ1-2; 7 positions match TRBD1. J was trimmed by 6 bases and V by 4 bases; bases with no gene match: 17. Germline values: CDR1 SGHVS, CDR2 FNYEAQ. The CDR3 is made up of 17 amino acids. CDR3 sequence: CASSSSPYPGGGDGYTF. CDR3 DNA: TGTGCCAGCAGCTCATCCCCCTACCCTGGAGGGGGCGATGGCTACACCTTC.

The J gene is TRBJ2-5, the V gene TRBV13; TRBD2 matches 9 bases. V lost 5 bases and J lost 1; bases outside the gene matches: 8. This CDR3 has 16 residues. The V gene's germline CDR1 is PRHDT and CDR2 FYEKMQ (reference sequence). DNA of the CDR3: TGTGCCAGCAGCCCGTACGGGCGGGGGGGCCAAGAGACCCAGTACTTC. It translates to CASSPYGRGGQETQYF.

The chain employs TRBV2 and TRBJ2-4, with D unresolved. The CDR3 spans 12 residues. Germline assignment: CDR1 SNHLY and CDR2 FYNNEI. V was trimmed by 7 bases and J by 7 bases, leaving 11 bases between them. The CDR3 coding sequence is TGTGCCAGCACCCAAACCGCTAACATTCAGTACTTC. Protein product: CASTQTANIQYF.

J is TRBJ1-6 and V is TRBV6-5; D may be TRBD1 (6 bases). The CDR3 is 15 amino acids. CDR1 is MNHEY and CDR2 is SVGAGI in the germline V gene. Trimming stripped 4 bases from V and 5 bases from J, with 12 bases between. This chain's CDR3 is CASSSGQRNNSPLHF. CDR3 nucleotide sequence: TGTGCCAGCAGTTCAGGACAGAGGAATAATTCACCCCTCCACTTT.

The chain carries TRBV5-1 and TRBJ1-1; D not certain. The CDR3 has 15 residues. Per the germline V gene, CDR1 is SGHRS and CDR2 is YFSETQ. V was trimmed by 0 bases and J by 0 bases, leaving 9 bases between them. The CDR3 region is CASSLARDLNTEAFF. CDR3 sequence (DNA): TGCGCCAGCAGCTTGGCTAGAGATCTGAACACTGAAGCTTTCTTT. Drawing the rest from reference TRBV5-1 and TRBJ1-1, the complete variable domain is KAGVTQTPRYLIKTRGQQVTLSCSPISGHRSVSWYQQTPGQGLQFLFEYFSETQRNKGNFPGRFSGRQFSNSRSEMNVSTLELGDSALYLCASSLARDLNTEAFFGQGTRLTVV.

The chain combines TRBV7-9 with TRBJ2-6, with a tentative D call TRBD2 (7 bases). Germline V gene data show CDR1 as SEHNR and CDR2 as FQNEAQ (reference sequence). The CDR3 covers 17 residues. Trimming cost V 4 bases and J 4 bases, with 17 bases left between them. CDR3: CASSSRTGRVGANVLTF. Written as DNA, the CDR3 is TGTGCCAGCAGCTCAAGAACAGGGAGGGTAGGGGCCAACGTCCTGACTTTC. Complete variable domain (other parts from reference TRBV7-9 and TRBJ2-6): DTGVSQNPRHKITKRGQNVTFRCDPISEHNRLYWYRQTLGQGPEFLTYFQNEAQLEKSRLLSDRFSAERPKGSFSTLEIQRTEQGDSAMYLCASSSRTGRVGANVLTFGAGSRLTVL.

The V and J genes are TRBV2 and TRBJ1-2, with unresolved D. In germline, CDR1 is SNHLY, CDR2 FYNNEI. The CDR3 length is 14 residues. Between the trimmed V and J ends, which lost 4 bases and 3 bases, there was a span of 12 bases. The CDR3 DNA sequence: TGTGCCAGCAGTGTAGCGGTCGTGGACTATGGCTACACCTTC. It codes for CASSVAVVDYGYTF.

The chain is built from TRBV6-1 and TRBJ2-7, with a possible D match to TRBD2 (7 bases). Trimming cost V 2 bases and J 0 bases, with 14 bases left between them. Germline assignment: CDR1 MNHNS and CDR2 SASEGT. The CDR3 is made up of 16 amino acids. The CDR3 coding sequence is TGTGCCAGCAGTGAACGTAAGGGGGGGAGCTCCTACGAGCAGTACTTC. It is translated as CASSERKGGSSYEQYF.

This rearrangement joins TRBV6-1 to TRBJ1-1; no reliable D call. The CDR3 consists of 14 residues. The V and J ends lost 2 bases and 1 base respectively, with 8 bases between them. Germline assignment: CDR1 MNHNS and CDR2 SASEGT. The DNA for the CDR3 is TGTGCCAGCAGTGAAAGATCGCAGAACACTGAAGCTTTCTTT. Protein: CASSERSQNTEAFF.

This chain connects TRBV19 to TRBJ2-5; TRBD2 matches 12 bases. The CDR3 sequence is 17 residues long. Unmatched junction bases numbered 10, after V lost 7 bases and J lost 1 base. Germline CDR1 and CDR2: LNHDA and SQIVND (reference sequence). This CDR3 is CASKMTSGRGPQETQYF. In nucleotides, the CDR3 is TGTGCCAGTAAAATGACTAGCGGGAGAGGCCCCCAAGAGACCCAGTACTTC. The whole variable domain, remainder taken from reference TRBV19 and TRBJ2-5, is DGGITQSPKYLFRKEGQNVTLSCEQNLNHDAMYWYRQDPGQGLRLIYYSQIVNDFQKGDIAEGYSVSREKKESFPLTVTSAQKNPTAFYLCASKMTSGRGPQETQYFGPGTRLLVL.

This chain uses TRBV18 with TRBJ1-2; the D is unclear. CDR3 length: 13 amino acids. The ends were cut back, 1 base at V and 8 bases at J, with 11 bases in the middle. Germline V CDR1 and CDR2: KGHSH, LQKENI. The CDR3 DNA reads as TGTGCCAGCTCACCACTCGGGGTGAAGGGCTACACCTTC. Its translation: CASSPLGVKGYTF. The entire variable domain, with the rest obtained from reference TRBV18 and TRBJ1-2, is as follows: NAGVMQNPRHLVRRRGQEARLRCSPMKGHSHVYWYRQLPEEGLKFMVYLQKENIIDESGMPKERFSAEFPKEGPSILRIQQVVRGDSAAYFCASSPLGVKGYTFGSGTRLTVV.

This clone was counted between two and nine times. The CDR3 region is CASSSQREDPYEQYF. The DNA of the CDR3 is TGTGCCAGCAGCTCCCAGCGGGAGGATCCGTACGAGCAGTACTTC. The V gene is TRBV5-5, the J gene TRBJ2-7; TRBD2 aligns across 9 bases. The J segment lost 4 bases and the V segment lost 3 bases, leaving 8 bases of the junction unmatched. Germline loops: CDR1 SGHKS, CDR2 YYEKEE (reference sequence). This CDR3 has 15 amino acids.

The chain links TRBV29-1 to TRBJ1-2; D is unresolved. The CDR3 has 13 residues. The germline V gene has CDR1 SQVTM and CDR2 ANQGSEA. Trimming took 4 bases from V and 4 from J, leaving 13 bases between them. The CDR3 sequence: CSVADGFFYGYTF. The CDR3 coding sequence is TGCAGCGTTGCGGACGGCTTCTTCTATGGCTACACCTTC.

The chain carries TRBV28 and TRBJ1-1; the D gene is possibly TRBD1 (5 bases). V dropped 3 bases and J dropped 0 bases, with 14 bases sitting between them. CDR3 length: 16 amino acids. In germline, CDR1 is MDHEN, CDR2 SYDVKM. CDR3 sequence: CASSFGGLIVNTEAFF. CDR3 sequence (DNA): TGTGCCAGCAGTTTTGGGGGTTTGATAGTGAACACTGAAGCTTTCTTT.

This chain connects TRBV18 to TRBJ1-1, with TRBD1 matching over 12 bases. The CDR3 consists of 14 residues. The V and J ends lost 3 bases and 6 bases, in that order; junction bases with no gene match: 2. Germline CDR1 KGHSH, CDR2 LQKENI. The CDR3 DNA sequence: TGTGCCAGCTCACCGGGACAGGGGGCTTCTGAAGCTTTCTTT. It specifies CASSPGQGASEAFF.

The V gene is TRBV7-9, the J gene TRBJ2-1; D perhaps matches TRBD2 (6 bases). Trimming cost V 8 bases and J 8 bases, with 34 bases left between them. This CDR3 spans 19 amino acids. CDR1 SEHNR and CDR2 FQNEAQ come from the germline V gene (reference sequence). CDR3 nucleotide sequence: TGTGCCAGCGACAATGCGGGGTTGCTGCTAAGGTCGCCCGGCTATGAGCAGTTCTTC. It encodes CASDNAGLLLRSPGYEQFF.

The J gene is TRBJ1-5, the V gene TRBV5-5, with D unclear. CDR1 SGHKS and CDR2 YYEKEE come from the germline V gene (reference sequence). The CDR3 length is 14 residues. The V gene lost 0 bases and the J gene lost 2 bases, with 6 bases spanning the gap. DNA for the CDR3: TGTGCCAGCAGCTTGGAGCCAGGCAATCAGCCCCAGCATTTT. This gives the protein CASSLEPGNQPQHF.

V and J are TRBV10-2 and TRBJ1-5; the D is unclear. The germline V gene has CDR1 WSHSY and CDR2 SAAADI. Trimming cost V 0 bases and J 5 bases, with 8 bases left between them. CDR3 length: 14 residues. CDR3 in amino acids: CASSESGTHQPQHF. CDR3 nucleotide sequence: TGCGCCAGCAGTGAGTCAGGCACTCATCAGCCCCAGCATTTT.

The chain couples TRBV7-2 to TRBJ2-1; D not certain. From germline, CDR1 is SGHTA and CDR2 FQGNSA. The CDR3 runs to 15 residues. V was cut by 2 bases and J by 0 bases, with 8 bases left in between. The CDR3 DNA follows: TGTGCCAGCAGCTTATTTCCGGACTCCTACAATGAGCAGTTCTTC. Protein sequence: CASSLFPDSYNEQFF.

V gene TRBV10-2 combines with J gene TRBJ2-1; TRBD2 matches 13 bases. Germline CDR1 is WSHSY and CDR2 is SAAADI. The CDR3 has 15 residues. V trimming: 7 bases; J trimming: 10 bases; junction bases outside the gene matches: 10. The CDR3 loop reads CASMGGLAGDREQFF. The CDR3 DNA is TGCGCCAGCATGGGAGGACTAGCGGGAGACAGAGAGCAGTTCTTC.

The V call is TRBV4-1, the J call TRBJ1-5; D gene unclear. V lost 0 bases, J lost 6 bases, and 6 bases lay in between. The CDR3 has 13 residues. Germline CDR1 is MGHRA and CDR2 is YSYEKL. Written as DNA, the CDR3 is TGCGCCAGCAGCCAAGATGGGGTTCAGCCCCAGCATTTT. It specifies CASSQDGVQPQHF.

The chain uses TRBV29-1 and TRBJ2-3; D not resolved. CDR3 length: 14 residues. Germline assignment: CDR1 SQVTM and CDR2 ANQGSEA. The V and J ends lost 4 bases and 0 bases respectively, with 11 bases between them. This CDR3 is CSVGSQSSTDTQYF. In DNA, the CDR3 is TGCAGCGTTGGCAGTCAAAGTAGCACAGATACGCAGTATTTT.